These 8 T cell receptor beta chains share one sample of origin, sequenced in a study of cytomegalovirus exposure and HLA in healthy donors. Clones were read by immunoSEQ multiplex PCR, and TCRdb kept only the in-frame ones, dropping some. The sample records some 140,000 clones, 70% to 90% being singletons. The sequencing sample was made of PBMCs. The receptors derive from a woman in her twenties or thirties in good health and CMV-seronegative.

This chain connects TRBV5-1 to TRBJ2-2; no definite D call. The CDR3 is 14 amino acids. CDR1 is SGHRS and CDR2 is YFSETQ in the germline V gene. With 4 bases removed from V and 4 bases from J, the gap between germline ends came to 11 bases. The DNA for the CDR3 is TGCGCCAGCAGCCAAGAGACGGGCACCGGGGAGCTGTTTTTT. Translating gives CASSQETGTGELFF.

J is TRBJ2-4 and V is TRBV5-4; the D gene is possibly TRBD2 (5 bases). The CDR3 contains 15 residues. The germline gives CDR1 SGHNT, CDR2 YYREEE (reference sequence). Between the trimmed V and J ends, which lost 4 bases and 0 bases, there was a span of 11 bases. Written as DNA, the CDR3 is TGTGCCAGCAGCCCCGGACTTCTAGCCAAAAACATTCAGTACTTC. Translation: CASSPGLLAKNIQYF.

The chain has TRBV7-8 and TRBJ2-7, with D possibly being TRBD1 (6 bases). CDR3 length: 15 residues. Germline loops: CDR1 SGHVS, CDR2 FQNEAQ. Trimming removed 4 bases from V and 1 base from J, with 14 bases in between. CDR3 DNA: TGTGCCAGCAGCTCCCGACAGGCGGGTTCCTACGAGCAGTACTTC. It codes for CASSSRQAGSYEQYF.

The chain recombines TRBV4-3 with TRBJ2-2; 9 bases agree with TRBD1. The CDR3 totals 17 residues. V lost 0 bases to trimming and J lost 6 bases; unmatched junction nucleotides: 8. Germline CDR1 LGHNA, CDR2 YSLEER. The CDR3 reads CASSQDSGTGMAGELFF. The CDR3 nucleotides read TGCGCCAGCAGCCAAGATTCCGGGACAGGGATGGCCGGGGAGCTGTTTTTT.

In nucleotides, the CDR3 is TGCGCCAGCAGCTACGGACTAGCGGGGGGCCCTAGCACAGATACGCAGTATTTT. This translates into CASSYGLAGGPSTDTQYF. The rearrangement links TRBV5-1 to TRBJ2-3, with 14 bases lining up with TRBD2. Germline V gene data show CDR1 as SGHRS and CDR2 as YFSETQ. This CDR3 contains 18 residues. After removal of 3 bases from V and 0 bases from J, the junction contained 6 bases not matched to a gene.

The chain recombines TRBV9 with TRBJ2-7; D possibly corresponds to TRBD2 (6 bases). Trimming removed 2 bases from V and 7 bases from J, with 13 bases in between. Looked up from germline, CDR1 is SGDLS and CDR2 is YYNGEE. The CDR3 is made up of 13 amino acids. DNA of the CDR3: TGTGCCAGCAGCGTGGCACTAGCTGGGGAGCAGTACTTC. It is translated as CASSVALAGEQYF.

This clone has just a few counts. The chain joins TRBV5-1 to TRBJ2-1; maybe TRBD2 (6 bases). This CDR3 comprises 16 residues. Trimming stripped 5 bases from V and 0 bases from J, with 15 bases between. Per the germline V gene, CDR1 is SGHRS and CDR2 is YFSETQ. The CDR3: CASSPTGGSSYNEQFF. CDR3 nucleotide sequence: TGCGCCAGCAGTCCCACCGGGGGAAGCTCCTACAATGAGCAGTTCTTC.

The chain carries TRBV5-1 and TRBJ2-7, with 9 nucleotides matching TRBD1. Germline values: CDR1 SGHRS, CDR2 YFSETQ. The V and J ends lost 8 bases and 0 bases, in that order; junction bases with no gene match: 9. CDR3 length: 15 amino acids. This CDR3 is CASTRQGGDSYEQYF. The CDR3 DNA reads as TGCGCCAGTACACGACAGGGGGGCGACTCCTACGAGCAGTACTTC.